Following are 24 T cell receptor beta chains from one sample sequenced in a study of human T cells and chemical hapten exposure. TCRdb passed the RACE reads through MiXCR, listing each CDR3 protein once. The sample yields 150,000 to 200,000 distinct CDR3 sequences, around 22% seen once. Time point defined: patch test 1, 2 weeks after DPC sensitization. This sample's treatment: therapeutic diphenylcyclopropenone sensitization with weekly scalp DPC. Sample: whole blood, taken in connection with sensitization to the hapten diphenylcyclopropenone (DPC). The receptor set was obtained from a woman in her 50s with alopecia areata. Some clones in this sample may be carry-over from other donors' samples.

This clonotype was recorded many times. The chain's CDR3 is CSAQTGTSGSNEQFF. For the CDR3, the DNA is TGCAGTGCACAAACCGGGACTAGCGGATCCAATGAGCAGTTCTTC. The V and J genes are TRBV20-1 and TRBJ2-1; 11 bases are a match to TRBD2. After removal of 6 bases from V and 6 bases from J, the junction contained 10 bases not matched to a gene. The CDR3 runs to 15 residues. Germline V gene data show CDR1 as DFQATT and CDR2 as SNEGSKA (reference sequence).

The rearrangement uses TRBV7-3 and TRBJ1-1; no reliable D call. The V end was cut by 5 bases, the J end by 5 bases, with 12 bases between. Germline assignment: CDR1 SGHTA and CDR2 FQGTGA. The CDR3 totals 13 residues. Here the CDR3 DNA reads TGTGCCAGCAGCGCCGTGCTGGGGACTGAAGCTTTCTTT. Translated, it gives CASSAVLGTEAFF.

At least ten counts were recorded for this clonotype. CDR3 amino acids: CSAPLLAGGTDTQYF. CDR3 nucleotide sequence: TGCAGTGCTCCCCTACTAGCGGGAGGTACAGATACGCAGTATTTT. The chain employs TRBV20-1 and TRBJ2-3; 12 positions agree with TRBD2. Trimming at V came to 5 bases and at J to 3 bases, leaving 6 bases not matched to a gene. Germline lookup yields CDR1 DFQATT and CDR2 SNEGSKA (reference sequence). The length of the CDR3 is 15 residues.

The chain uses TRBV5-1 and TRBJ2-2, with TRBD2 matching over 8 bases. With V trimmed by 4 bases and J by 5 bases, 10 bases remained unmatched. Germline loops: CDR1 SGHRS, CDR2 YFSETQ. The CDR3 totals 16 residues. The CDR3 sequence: CASSPTREAGTGELFF. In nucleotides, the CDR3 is TGCGCCAGCAGCCCGACGCGGGAGGCAGGGACCGGGGAGCTGTTTTTT. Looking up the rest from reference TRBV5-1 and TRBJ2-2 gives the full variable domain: KAGVTQTPRYLIKTRGQQVTLSCSPISGHRSVSWYQQTPGQGLQFLFEYFSETQRNKGNFPGRFSGRQFSNSRSEMNVSTLELGDSALYLCASSPTREAGTGELFFGEGSRLTVL.

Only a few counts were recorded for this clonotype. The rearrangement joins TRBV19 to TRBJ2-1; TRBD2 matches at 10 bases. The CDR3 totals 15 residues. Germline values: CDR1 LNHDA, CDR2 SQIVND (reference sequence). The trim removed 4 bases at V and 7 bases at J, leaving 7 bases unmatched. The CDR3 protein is CASSTLAGVGNEQFF. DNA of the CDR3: TGTGCCAGTAGTACCCTAGCGGGAGTGGGGAATGAGCAGTTCTTC.

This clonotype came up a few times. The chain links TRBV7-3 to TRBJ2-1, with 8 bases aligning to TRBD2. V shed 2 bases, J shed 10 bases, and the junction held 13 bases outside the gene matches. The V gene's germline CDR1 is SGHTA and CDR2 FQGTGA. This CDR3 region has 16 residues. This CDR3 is CASSLEGTSGSGEQFF. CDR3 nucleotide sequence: TGTGCCAGCAGCTTAGAGGGGACTAGTGGCTCTGGGGAGCAGTTCTTC.

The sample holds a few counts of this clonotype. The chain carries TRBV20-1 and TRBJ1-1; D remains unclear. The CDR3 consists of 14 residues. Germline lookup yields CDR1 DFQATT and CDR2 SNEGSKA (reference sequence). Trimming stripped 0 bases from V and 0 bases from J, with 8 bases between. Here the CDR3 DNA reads TGCAGTGCTAGAGATCCCAGATTGAACACTGAAGCTTTCTTT. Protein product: CSARDPRLNTEAFF.

The CDR3, as DNA: TGTGCCAGCAGTAAGGGGGATACGCAGTATTTT. Translation: CASSKGDTQYF. V is TRBV28 and J is TRBJ2-3, with a weak D call TRBD1 (5 bases). Germline V lookup: CDR1 MDHEN, CDR2 SYDVKM. The length of the CDR3 is 11 residues. The ends were cut back, 5 bases at V and 6 bases at J, with 6 bases in the middle.

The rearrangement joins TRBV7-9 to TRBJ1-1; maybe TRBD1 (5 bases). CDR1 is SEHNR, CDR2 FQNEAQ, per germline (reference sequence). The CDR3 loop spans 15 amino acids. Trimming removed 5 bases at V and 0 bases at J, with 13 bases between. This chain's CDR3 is CASSSLGRMNTEAFF. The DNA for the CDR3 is TGTGCCAGCAGCAGCCTGGGACGGATGAACACTGAAGCTTTCTTT.

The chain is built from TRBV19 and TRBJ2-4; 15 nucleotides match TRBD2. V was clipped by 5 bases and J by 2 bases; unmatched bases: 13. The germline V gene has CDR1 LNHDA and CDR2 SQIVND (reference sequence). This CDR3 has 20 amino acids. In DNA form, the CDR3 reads TGTGCCAGTAGTCCCCGCGGACTAGCGGGAGGGTCTTTTACCAAAAACATTCAGTACTTC. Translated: CASSPRGLAGGSFTKNIQYF.

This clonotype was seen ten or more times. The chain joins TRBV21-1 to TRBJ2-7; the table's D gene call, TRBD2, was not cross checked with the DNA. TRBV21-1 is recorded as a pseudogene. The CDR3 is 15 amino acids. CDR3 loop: CASSTLAERDYEQYF. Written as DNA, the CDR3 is TGTGCCAGCAGCACCCTAGCGGAAAGGGACTACGAGCAGTACTTC.

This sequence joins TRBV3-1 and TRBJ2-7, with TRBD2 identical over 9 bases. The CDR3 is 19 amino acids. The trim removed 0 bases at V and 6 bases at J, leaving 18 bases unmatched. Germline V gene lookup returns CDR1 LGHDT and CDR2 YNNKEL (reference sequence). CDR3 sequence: CASSQDIQGLASGAFEQYF. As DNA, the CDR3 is TGTGCCAGCAGCCAAGATATACAAGGGCTGGCTAGCGGGGCGTTCGAGCAGTACTTC.

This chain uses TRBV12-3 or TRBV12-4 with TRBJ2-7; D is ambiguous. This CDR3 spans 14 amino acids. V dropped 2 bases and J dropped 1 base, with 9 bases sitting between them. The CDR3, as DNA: TGTGCCAGCAGTTTATTTTTGGATTCCTACGAGCAGTACTTC. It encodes CASSLFLDSYEQYF.

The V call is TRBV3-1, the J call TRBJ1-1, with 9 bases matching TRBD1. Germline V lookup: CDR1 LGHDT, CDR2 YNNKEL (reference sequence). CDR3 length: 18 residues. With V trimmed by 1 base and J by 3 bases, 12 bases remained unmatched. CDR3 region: CASSQAGQGTGSDTEAFF. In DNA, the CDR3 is TGTGCCAGCAGCCAAGCCGGACAGGGGACGGGGTCGGACACTGAAGCTTTCTTT.

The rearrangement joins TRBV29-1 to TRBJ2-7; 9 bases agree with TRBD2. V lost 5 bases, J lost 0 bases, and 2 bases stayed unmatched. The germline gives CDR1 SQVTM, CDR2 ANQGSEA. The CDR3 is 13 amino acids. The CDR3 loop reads CSVYSGSSYEQYF. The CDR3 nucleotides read TGCAGCGTTTATAGCGGGAGCTCCTACGAGCAGTACTTC.

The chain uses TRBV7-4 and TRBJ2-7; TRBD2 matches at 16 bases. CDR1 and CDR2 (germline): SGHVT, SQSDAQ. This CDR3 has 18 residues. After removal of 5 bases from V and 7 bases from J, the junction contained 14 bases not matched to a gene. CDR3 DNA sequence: TGTGCCAGCAGCAAAACCGGGACTAGCGGGAGGGCCCTACGTGAGCAGTACTTC. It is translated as CASSKTGTSGRALREQYF.

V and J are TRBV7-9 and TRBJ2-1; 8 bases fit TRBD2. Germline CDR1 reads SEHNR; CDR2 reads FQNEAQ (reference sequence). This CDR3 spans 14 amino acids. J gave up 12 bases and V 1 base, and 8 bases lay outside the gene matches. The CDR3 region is CASSLVVGTSAQFF. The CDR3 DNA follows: TGTGCCAGCAGCTTAGTAGTGGGGACTAGTGCGCAGTTCTTC.

Written as DNA, the CDR3 is TGTGCCAGCAGTCCGCTCCCAGTCACGAACACTGAAGCTTTCTTT. Its protein product is CASSPLPVTNTEAFF. This chain uses TRBV27 with TRBJ1-1; D remains unclear. Trimming took 5 bases from V and 1 from J, leaving 14 bases between them. The germline V gene has CDR1 MNHEY and CDR2 SMNVEV (reference sequence). This CDR3 is built from 15 residues.

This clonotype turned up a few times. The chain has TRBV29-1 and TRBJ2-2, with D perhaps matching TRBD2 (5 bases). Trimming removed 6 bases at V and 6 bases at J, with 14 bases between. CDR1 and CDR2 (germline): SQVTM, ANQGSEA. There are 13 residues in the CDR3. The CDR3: CSVQATGAGELFF. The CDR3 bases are TGCAGCGTGCAGGCCACCGGGGCCGGGGAGCTGTTTTTT.

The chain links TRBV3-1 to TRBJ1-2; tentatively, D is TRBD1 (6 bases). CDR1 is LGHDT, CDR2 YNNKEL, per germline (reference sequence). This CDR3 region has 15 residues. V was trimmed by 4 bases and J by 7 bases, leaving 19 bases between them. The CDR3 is CASSPIMGGIGGYTF. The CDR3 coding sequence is TGTGCCAGCAGCCCCATTATGGGGGGCATCGGTGGCTACACCTTC.

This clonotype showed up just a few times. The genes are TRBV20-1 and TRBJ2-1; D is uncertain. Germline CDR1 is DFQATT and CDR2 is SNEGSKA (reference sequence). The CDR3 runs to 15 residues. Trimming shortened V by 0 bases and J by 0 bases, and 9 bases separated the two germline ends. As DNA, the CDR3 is TGCAGTGCTAGAGACGACGCCAACTCCTACAATGAGCAGTTCTTC. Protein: CSARDDANSYNEQFF.

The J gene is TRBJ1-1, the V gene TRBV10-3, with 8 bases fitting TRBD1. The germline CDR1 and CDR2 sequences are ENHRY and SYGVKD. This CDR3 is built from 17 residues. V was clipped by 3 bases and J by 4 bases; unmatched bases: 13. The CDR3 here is CAISDSKTGDIGTEAFF. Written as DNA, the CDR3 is TGTGCCATCAGTGATTCTAAGACAGGGGATATTGGCACTGAAGCTTTCTTT.

The CDR3 nucleotides read TGCAGCGTCTTGACAGGGGCCGCAGATACGCAGTATTTT. Translating it yields CSVLTGAADTQYF. The J gene is TRBJ2-3, the V gene TRBV29-1; TRBD1 matches 8 bases. The length of the CDR3 is 13 residues. The J segment lost 4 bases and the V segment lost 6 bases, leaving 6 bases of the junction unmatched. Germline CDR1 and CDR2: SQVTM and ANQGSEA.

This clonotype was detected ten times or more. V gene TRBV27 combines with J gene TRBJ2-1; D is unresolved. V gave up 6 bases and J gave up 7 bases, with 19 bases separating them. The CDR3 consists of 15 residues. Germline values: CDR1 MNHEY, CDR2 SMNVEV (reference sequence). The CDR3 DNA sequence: TGTGCCAGCAGCTTCCAGAGCAGGCCATCAAATGAGCAGTTCTTC. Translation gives CASSFQSRPSNEQFF.